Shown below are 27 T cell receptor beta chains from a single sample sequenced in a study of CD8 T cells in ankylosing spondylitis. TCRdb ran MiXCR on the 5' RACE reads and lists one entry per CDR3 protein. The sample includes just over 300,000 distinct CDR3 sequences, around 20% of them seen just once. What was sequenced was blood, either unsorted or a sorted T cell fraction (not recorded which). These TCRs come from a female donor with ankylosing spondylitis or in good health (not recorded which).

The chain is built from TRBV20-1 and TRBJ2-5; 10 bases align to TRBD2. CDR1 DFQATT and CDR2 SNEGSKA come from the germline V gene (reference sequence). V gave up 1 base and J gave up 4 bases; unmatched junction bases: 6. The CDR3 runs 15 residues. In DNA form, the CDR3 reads TGCAGTGCTAGAGTCGCTAGCGGGAGTCGAGAGACCCAGTACTTC. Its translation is CSARVASGSRETQYF.

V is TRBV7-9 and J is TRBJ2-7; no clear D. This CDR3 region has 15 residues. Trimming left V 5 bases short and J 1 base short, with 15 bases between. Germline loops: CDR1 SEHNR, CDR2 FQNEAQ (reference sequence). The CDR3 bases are TGTGCCAGCAGCAAGGGCAGCGCCTCATCCTACGAGCAGTACTTC. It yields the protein CASSKGSASSYEQYF.

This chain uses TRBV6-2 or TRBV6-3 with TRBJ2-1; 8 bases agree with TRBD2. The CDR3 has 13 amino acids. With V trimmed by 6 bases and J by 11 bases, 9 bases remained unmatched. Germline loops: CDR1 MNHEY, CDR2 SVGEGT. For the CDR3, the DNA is TGTGCCAGCAGGGGCTTAGCGGGGACGAAGCAGTTCTTC. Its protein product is CASRGLAGTKQFF.

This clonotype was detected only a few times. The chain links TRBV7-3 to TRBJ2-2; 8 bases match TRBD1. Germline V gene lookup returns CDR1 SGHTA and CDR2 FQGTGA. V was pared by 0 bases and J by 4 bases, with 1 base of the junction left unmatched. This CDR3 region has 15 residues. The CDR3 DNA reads TGTGCCAGCAGCTTAACCGACAGGGGCACCGGGGAGCTGTTTTTT. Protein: CASSLTDRGTGELFF. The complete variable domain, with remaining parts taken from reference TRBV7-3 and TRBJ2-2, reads GAGVSQTPSNKVTEKGKYVELRCDPISGHTALYWYRQSLGQGPEFLIYFQGTGAADDSGLPNDRFFAVRPEGSVSTLKIQRTERGDSAVYLCASSLTDRGTGELFFGEGSRLTVL.

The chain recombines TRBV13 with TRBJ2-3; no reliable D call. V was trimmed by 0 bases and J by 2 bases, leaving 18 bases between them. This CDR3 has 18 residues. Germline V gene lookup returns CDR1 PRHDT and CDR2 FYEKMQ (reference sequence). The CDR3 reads CASSLGRQKYSPTDTQYF. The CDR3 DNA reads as TGTGCCAGCAGCTTAGGGCGGCAGAAATATAGTCCCACAGATACGCAGTATTTT.

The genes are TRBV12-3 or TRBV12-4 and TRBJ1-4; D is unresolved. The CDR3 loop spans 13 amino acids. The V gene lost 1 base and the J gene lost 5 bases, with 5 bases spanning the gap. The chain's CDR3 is CASSLVGNEKLFF. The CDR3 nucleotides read TGTGCCAGCAGTTTAGTGGGAAATGAAAAACTGTTTTTT.

The CDR3 sequence: CASSYNPGGRDEQYF. In nucleotides, the CDR3 is TGTGCCAGCAGTTACAACCCAGGGGGCCGGGACGAGCAGTACTTC. This chain joins TRBV6-5 and TRBJ2-7; 8 nucleotides match TRBD1. Germline V gene lookup returns CDR1 MNHEY and CDR2 SVGAGI. The CDR3 length is 15 residues. Trimming took 2 bases from V and 5 from J; bases not matched to a gene: 8.

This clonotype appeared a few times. The CDR3 DNA reads as TGTGCCAGCAGCCAACACCGACAATCTCCTGAAGCTTTCTTT. Translation: CASSQHRQSPEAFF. The chain recombines TRBV7-9 with TRBJ1-1; D not resolved. This CDR3 spans 14 amino acids. With 5 bases removed from V and 6 bases from J, the gap between germline ends came to 16 bases. Germline CDR1 is SEHNR and CDR2 is FQNEAQ (reference sequence).

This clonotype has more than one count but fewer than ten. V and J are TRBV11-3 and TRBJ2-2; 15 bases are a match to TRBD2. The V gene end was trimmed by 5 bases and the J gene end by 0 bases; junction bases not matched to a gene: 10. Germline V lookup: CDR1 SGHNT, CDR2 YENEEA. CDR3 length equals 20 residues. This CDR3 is CASSPRSGLAGGSNTGELFF. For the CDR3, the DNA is TGTGCCAGCAGCCCGCGGTCGGGACTAGCGGGAGGCTCGAACACCGGGGAGCTGTTTTTT.

CDR3 amino acids: CASSTGHQETQYF. CDR3 DNA sequence: TGTGCCAGCAGCACGGGGCATCAAGAGACCCAGTACTTC. The chain combines TRBV11-1 with TRBJ2-5; D may be TRBD1 or TRBD2 (5 bases each). The germline V gene has CDR1 SGHAT and CDR2 FQDESV (reference sequence). The V and J ends lost 5 bases and 2 bases respectively, with 9 bases between them. This CDR3 contains 13 residues.

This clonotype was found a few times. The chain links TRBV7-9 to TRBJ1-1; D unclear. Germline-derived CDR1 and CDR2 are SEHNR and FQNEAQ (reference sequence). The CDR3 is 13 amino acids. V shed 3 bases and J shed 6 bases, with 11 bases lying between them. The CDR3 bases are TGTGCCAGCAGCTTGTCGGCGATCCCTGAAGCTTTCTTT. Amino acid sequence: CASSLSAIPEAFF.

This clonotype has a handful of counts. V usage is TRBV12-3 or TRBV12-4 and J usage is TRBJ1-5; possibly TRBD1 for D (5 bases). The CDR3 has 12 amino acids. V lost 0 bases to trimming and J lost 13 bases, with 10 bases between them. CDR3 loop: CASSLARGDQHF. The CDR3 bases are TGTGCCAGCAGTTTAGCGCGGGGGGATCAGCATTTT.

The CDR3 loop reads CASSRPRALNTEAFF. The DNA for the CDR3 is TGTGCCAGCAGTCGACCAAGGGCCCTGAACACTGAAGCTTTCTTT. This rearrangement joins TRBV27 to TRBJ1-1; D not resolved. Germline V gene data show CDR1 as MNHEY and CDR2 as SMNVEV (reference sequence). This CDR3 has 15 amino acids. The V and J ends lost 5 bases and 0 bases respectively, with 13 bases between them.

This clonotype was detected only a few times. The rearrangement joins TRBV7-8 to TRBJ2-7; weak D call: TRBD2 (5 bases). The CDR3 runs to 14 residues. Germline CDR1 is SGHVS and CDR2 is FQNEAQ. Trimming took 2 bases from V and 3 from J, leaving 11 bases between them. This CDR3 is CASSLTSPGYEQYF. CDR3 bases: TGTGCCAGCAGCTTAACTAGTCCGGGCTACGAGCAGTACTTC.

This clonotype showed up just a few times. CDR3 sequence reads: CASSQRSPGVGNEQYF. The CDR3 DNA sequence: TGTGCCAGCAGCCAGAGGTCCCCGGGAGTGGGGAACGAGCAGTACTTC. The chain has TRBV7-2 and TRBJ2-7; D possibly corresponds to TRBD2 (6 bases). The CDR3 sequence is 16 residues long. V gave up 5 bases and J gave up 5 bases, with 22 bases separating them. CDR1 is SGHTA, CDR2 FQGNSA, per germline.

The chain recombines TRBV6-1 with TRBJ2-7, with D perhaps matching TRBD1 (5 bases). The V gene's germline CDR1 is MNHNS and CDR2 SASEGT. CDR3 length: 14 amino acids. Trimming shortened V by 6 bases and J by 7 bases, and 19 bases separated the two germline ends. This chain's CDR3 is CASRPTGPSGEQYF. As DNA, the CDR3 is TGTGCCAGCAGACCCACAGGTCCCTCAGGGGAGCAGTACTTC.

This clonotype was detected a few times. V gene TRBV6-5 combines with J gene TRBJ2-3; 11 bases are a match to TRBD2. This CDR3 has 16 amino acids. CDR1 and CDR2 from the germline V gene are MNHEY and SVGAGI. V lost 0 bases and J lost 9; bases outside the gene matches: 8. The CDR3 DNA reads TGTGCCAGCAGTTACTCTGTCTTAGCGGGAGGGGGGACGCAGTATTTT. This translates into CASSYSVLAGGGTQYF.

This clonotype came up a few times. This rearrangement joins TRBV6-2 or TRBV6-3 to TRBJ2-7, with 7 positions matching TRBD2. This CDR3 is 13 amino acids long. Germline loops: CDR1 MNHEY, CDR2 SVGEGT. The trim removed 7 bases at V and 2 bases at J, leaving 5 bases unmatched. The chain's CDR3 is CASTRTRPYEQYF. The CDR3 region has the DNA TGTGCCAGCACCCGGACTAGACCCTACGAGCAGTACTTC.

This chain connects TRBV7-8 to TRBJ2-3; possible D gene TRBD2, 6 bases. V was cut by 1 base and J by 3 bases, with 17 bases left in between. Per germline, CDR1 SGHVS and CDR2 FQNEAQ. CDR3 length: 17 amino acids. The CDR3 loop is CASSLGVAGRPTDTQYF. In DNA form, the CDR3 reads TGTGCCAGCAGCTTAGGAGTGGCGGGGCGGCCAACAGATACGCAGTATTTT.

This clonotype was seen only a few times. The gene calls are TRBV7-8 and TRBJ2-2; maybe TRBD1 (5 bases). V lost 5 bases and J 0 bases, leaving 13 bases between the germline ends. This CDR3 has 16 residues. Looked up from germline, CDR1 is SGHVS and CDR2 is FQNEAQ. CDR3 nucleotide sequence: TGTGCCAGCAGCCCGCTACAGGTTTCGAACACCGGGGAGCTGTTTTTT. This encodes CASSPLQVSNTGELFF.

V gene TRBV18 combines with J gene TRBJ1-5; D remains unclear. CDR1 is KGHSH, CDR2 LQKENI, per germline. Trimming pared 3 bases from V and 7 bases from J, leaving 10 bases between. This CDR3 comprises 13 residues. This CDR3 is CASSPVGWQPQHF. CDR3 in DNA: TGTGCCAGCTCACCCGTTGGTTGGCAGCCCCAGCATTTT.

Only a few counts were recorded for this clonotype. CDR3 loop: CASGIPGQGAHEQFF. For the CDR3, the DNA is TGTGCCAGCGGAATCCCGGGACAGGGAGCCCATGAGCAGTTCTTC. The chain carries TRBV5-6 and TRBJ2-1, with 9 bases that match TRBD1. Germline V gives CDR1 SGHDT, CDR2 YYEEEE. The CDR3 length is 15 residues. V gave up 7 bases and J gave up 8 bases; unmatched junction bases: 13.

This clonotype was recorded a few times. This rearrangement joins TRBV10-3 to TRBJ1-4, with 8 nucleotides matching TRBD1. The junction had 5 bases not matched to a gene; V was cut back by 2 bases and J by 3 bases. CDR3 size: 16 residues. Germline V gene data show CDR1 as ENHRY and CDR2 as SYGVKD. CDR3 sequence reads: CAISEGQGAANEKLFF. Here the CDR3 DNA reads TGTGCCATCAGTGAGGGGCAGGGGGCAGCTAATGAAAAACTGTTTTTT.

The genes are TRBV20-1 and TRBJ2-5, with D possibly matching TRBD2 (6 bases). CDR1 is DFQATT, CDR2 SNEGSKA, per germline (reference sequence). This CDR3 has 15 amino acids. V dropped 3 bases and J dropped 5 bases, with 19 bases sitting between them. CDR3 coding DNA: TGCAGTGCTAGGCACCCCGGACTAACGGGGGAGACCCAGTACTTC. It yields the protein CSARHPGLTGETQYF.

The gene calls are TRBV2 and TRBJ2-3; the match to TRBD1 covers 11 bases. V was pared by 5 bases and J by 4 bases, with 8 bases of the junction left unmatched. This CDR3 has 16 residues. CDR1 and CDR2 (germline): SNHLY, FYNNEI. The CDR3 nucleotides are TGTGCCAGCAGTTACTCCGGGACAGGGGGAGCAGATACGCAGTATTTT. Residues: CASSYSGTGGADTQYF.

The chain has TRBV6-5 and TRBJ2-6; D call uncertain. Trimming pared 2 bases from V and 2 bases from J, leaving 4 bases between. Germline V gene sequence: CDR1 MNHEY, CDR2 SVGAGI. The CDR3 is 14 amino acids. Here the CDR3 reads CASSYGPGANVLTF. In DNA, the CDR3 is TGTGCCAGCAGTTACGGCCCTGGGGCCAACGTCCTGACTTTC.

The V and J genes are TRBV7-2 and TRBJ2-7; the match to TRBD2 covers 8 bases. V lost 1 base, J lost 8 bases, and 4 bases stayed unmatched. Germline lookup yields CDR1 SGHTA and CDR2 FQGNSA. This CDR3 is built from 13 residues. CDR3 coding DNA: TGTGCCAGCAGCTTAGTTCTAGCGGGCCAGCAGTACTTC. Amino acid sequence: CASSLVLAGQQYF.